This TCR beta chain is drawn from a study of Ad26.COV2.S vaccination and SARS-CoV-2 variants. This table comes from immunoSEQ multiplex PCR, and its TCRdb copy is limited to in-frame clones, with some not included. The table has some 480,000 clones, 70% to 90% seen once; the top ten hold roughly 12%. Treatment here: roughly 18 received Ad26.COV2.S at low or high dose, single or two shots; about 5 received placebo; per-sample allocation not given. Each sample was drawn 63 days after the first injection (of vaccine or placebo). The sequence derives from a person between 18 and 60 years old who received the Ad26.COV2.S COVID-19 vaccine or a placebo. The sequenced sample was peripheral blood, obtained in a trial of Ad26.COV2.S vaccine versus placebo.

The CDR3 loop is CASSPRQGGGNTEAFF. CDR3 DNA sequence: TGCGCCAGCAGCCCTCGACAGGGGGGAGGAAACACTGAAGCTTTCTTT. V and J are TRBV5-1 and TRBJ1-1; 9 bases line up with TRBD1. Germline V CDR1 and CDR2: SGHRS, YFSETQ. After removal of 4 bases from V and 2 bases from J, the junction contained 9 bases not matched to a gene. The CDR3 consists of 16 residues.